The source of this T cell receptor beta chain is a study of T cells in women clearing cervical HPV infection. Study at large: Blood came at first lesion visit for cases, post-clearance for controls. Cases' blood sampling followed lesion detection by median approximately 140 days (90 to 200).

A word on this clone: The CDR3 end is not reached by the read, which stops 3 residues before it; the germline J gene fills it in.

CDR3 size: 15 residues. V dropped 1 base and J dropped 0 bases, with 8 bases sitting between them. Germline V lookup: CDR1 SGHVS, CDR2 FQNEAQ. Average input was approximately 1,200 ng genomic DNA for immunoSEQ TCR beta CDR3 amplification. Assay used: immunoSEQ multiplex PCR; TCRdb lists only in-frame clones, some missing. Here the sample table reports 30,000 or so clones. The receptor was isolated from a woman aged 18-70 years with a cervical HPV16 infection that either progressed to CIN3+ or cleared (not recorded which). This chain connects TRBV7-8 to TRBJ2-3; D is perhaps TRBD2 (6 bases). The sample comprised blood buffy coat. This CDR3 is CASSLEGTSTDTQYF. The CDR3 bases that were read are TGTGCCAGCAGCTTAGAGGGGACTAGCACAGATACG.